What follows is one TCR beta chain and its context. Its antigen remains unidentified. No qualities accompany the bases; no much larger clone lies one base away. The immunoSEQ Assay, a bias-controlled multiplex PCR, was used to amplify TCRbeta CDR3 regions from genomic DNA. In the original analysis: Nucleated cell counts per sample were estimated from amplification of reference gene primers within the assay. Sequence reads were collapsed and filtered to measure the absolute abundance of every unique TCRbeta CDR3 rearrangement. For each sample, productive Simpson clonality was calculated as the square root of Simpson's diversity index over productive rearrangements. The source is immuneACCESS, and TCRdb retained only in-frame sequences with V and J called. Part of the clones is not carried over; for the studies checked, unresolved V genes explain less than half of this, and the remainder is unexplained. V, J and clone size were drawn from that table, and D and trimming were deduced from the DNA. This sample has 380,000 or so clones in its table, and over 65% of those were observed once. 0.85% to 1.2% of the sample is taken by the ten largest.

This record belongs to a study of blood T cell repertoires in COVID-19 (dated by TCRdb to about 2020). Regarding the study in general: Collaborator samples came from the United States, Italy and Spain and covered acute and convalescent phases of COVID-19. Samples were obtained from the ongoing ImmuneRACE study (first 160 participants) and from 1,000 to 1,500 subjects provided by 6 global collaborators. The repertoires were released in a freely available public database intended as a resource for research on the immune response to SARS-CoV-2. The dataset comprised deeply sampled blood TCRbeta repertoires from subjects exposed to, actively infected with, or recovered from COVID-19. HLA class I and class II types, where available, came from metadata supplied by the sample provider rather than from assay-based typing. The prospective study material was composed of cDNA or gDNA derived from T cells, B-cell-depleted T cells, or PBMCs. A de-identified subject ID, COVID-19 status, age in years and sex were almost always included in the sample metadata.

The CDR3 holds 14 amino acids from the cysteine to the phenylalanine. Left in the record is the CDR3 DNA by itself, 42 bases read in frame from the first base. CDR1 and CDR2, per the germline V gene, are SGHTS and YDEGEE. Compared with germline, V lacks 4 bases and J lacks 14 bases; bases without a gene match: 12. Broad study findings and their caveats: The amount of clinical and demographic metadata varied by source and participant and was provided uncurated.

Each collaborating institution followed its own protocols to collect whole blood in K2EDTA tubes. For TCRbeta analysis, collaborator samples were shipped as frozen whole blood, as isolated PBMCs, or as DNA extracted from either sample type. The sequence is built from TRBV5-8 and TRBJ1-6; 7 central nucleotides agree with TRBD1. The source is a human donor with acute or convalescent COVID-19. The donor label of this sample is uncertain. The specimen was peripheral blood. This receptor carries the CDR3 CASSRPGQAVTLHF. The DNA sequence is TGTGCCAGCAGCCGCCCCGGACAGGCGGTTACCCTCCACTTT.